A single sample is the source of the 29 T cell receptor beta chains below, sequenced in a study of T cell changes during pregnancy in multiple sclerosis. This table comes from immunoSEQ multiplex PCR, and its TCRdb copy is limited to in-frame clones, with some not included. This table has tens of thousands of clones, 90% to 95% appearing once. This specimen was CD4+ T cells from peripheral blood mononuclear cells, taken before pregnancy. These receptors were obtained from a female donor with multiple sclerosis, enrolled in a pregnancy study.

The V call is TRBV19, the J call TRBJ2-7; no definite D call. Trimming took off 3 bases at V and 0 bases at J, with 6 bases between the two ends. The CDR3 sequence is 13 residues long. CDR1 and CDR2 (germline): LNHDA, SQIVND (reference sequence). The CDR3 is CASSILLSYEQYF. CDR3 bases: TGTGCCAGTAGTATCCTCCTCTCCTACGAGCAGTACTTC.

The J gene is TRBJ2-7, the V gene TRBV19; 8 nucleotides align to TRBD1. V gave up 5 bases and J gave up 2 bases; unmatched junction bases: 5. The CDR3 runs to 14 residues. Per the germline V gene, CDR1 is LNHDA and CDR2 is SQIVND (reference sequence). Here the CDR3 reads CASSPEDRAYEQYF. The CDR3 coding sequence is TGTGCCAGTAGTCCAGAGGACAGGGCCTACGAGCAGTACTTC.

The chain joins TRBV19 to TRBJ2-1, with D unresolved. The V end lost 3 bases, the J end lost 7 bases, and 13 bases lay between the germline ends. In germline, CDR1 is LNHDA, CDR2 SQIVND (reference sequence). The CDR3 contains 14 residues. The CDR3: CASSIPGGRNEQFF. The CDR3, as DNA: TGTGCCAGTAGTATCCCCGGCGGTAGGAATGAGCAGTTCTTC.

The V gene is TRBV29-1, the J gene TRBJ2-3, with 7 bases that match TRBD2. CDR1 is SQVTM and CDR2 is ANQGSEA in the germline V gene. The CDR3 spans 15 residues. With 2 bases clipped from V and 0 bases from J, the junction kept 5 bases outside the gene matches. The DNA for the CDR3 is TGCAGCGTTGAAACACTTAGCGGGAGCACAGATACGCAGTATTTT. This translates into CSVETLSGSTDTQYF.

This chain joins TRBV5-4 and TRBJ1-6; D is possibly TRBD1 (6 bases). CDR3 size: 15 residues. V lost 3 bases to trimming and J lost 6 bases, with 13 bases between them. The germline V gene has CDR1 SGHNT and CDR2 YYREEE (reference sequence). This chain's CDR3 is CASSSPGHSNSPLHF. CDR3 nucleotides: TGTGCCAGCAGCTCCCCGGGACACTCTAATTCACCCCTCCACTTT.

The chain uses TRBV30 and TRBJ2-2; 10 bases match TRBD2. From germline, CDR1 is GTSNPN and CDR2 SVGIG (reference sequence). The trim removed 5 bases at V and 9 bases at J, leaving 6 bases unmatched. This CDR3 comprises 13 residues. The CDR3 DNA reads TGTGCCTGGGGAAGCGGGGGGGCCCGGGAGCTGTTTTTT. This gives the protein CAWGSGGARELFF.

This clone occurred once. V gene TRBV5-1 combines with J gene TRBJ1-3, with 8 bases aligning to TRBD1. From germline, CDR1 is SGHRS and CDR2 YFSETQ. The CDR3 has 20 amino acids. The V and J ends lost 0 bases and 0 bases, in that order; junction bases with no gene match: 14. The CDR3: CASSLEVGQGPPFSGNTIYF. The CDR3 nucleotides read TGCGCCAGCAGCTTGGAGGTTGGACAGGGCCCCCCATTCTCTGGAAACACCATATATTTT.

The chain joins TRBV14 to TRBJ2-2, with D maybe TRBD2 (5 bases). From germline, CDR1 is SGHDN and CDR2 FVKESK. This CDR3 region has 13 residues. Trimming removed 6 bases from V and 8 bases from J, with 13 bases in between. The CDR3, as DNA: TGTGCCAGCAGTGCTATAGGAGGTGGGGAGCTGTTTTTT. Its translation is CASSAIGGGELFF. Looking up the rest from reference TRBV14 and TRBJ2-2 gives the full variable domain: EAGVTQFPSHSVIEKGQTVTLRCDPISGHDNLYWYRRVMGKEIKFLLHFVKESKQDESGMPNNRFLAERTGGTYSTLKVQPAELEDSGVYFCASSAIGGGELFFGEGSRLTVL.

A few counts support this clone. This CDR3 reads CASSPWGGQSTGELFF. The CDR3 bases are TGTGCCAGCAGCCCCTGGGGGGGGCAATCCACCGGGGAGCTGTTTTTT. This chain joins TRBV7-7 and TRBJ2-2; D is possibly TRBD2 (7 bases). Trimming left V 5 bases short and J 4 bases short, with 17 bases between. Germline CDR1 and CDR2: SSHAT and FNYEAQ (reference sequence). The CDR3 is 16 amino acids.

The gene calls are TRBV5-4 and TRBJ1-3; D possibly corresponds to TRBD1 (5 bases). This CDR3 is built from 12 residues. Looked up from germline, CDR1 is SGHNT and CDR2 is YYREEE (reference sequence). Between the trimmed V and J ends, which lost 6 bases and 1 base, there was a span of 5 bases. CDR3 protein: CASKGSGNTIYF. As DNA, the CDR3 is TGTGCCAGCAAGGGGTCTGGAAACACCATATATTTT.

This clone was counted between two and nine times. The rearrangement links TRBV5-1 to TRBJ1-1; perhaps TRBD1 as D (6 bases). Germline V CDR1 and CDR2: SGHRS, YFSETQ. V dropped 2 bases and J dropped 1 base, with 9 bases sitting between them. This CDR3 has 14 amino acids. This CDR3 is CASSLKQGNTEAFF. The CDR3 DNA sequence: TGCGCCAGCAGCTTAAAACAGGGGAACACTGAAGCTTTCTTT.

J is TRBJ2-3 and V is TRBV30, with TRBD2 matching over 9 bases. The CDR3 length is 15 residues. The J segment lost 2 bases and the V segment lost 4 bases, leaving 7 bases of the junction unmatched. Germline assignment: CDR1 GTSNPN and CDR2 SVGIG (reference sequence). The CDR3 sequence is CAWTRLAGLTDTQYF. The CDR3 coding sequence is TGTGCCTGGACCAGGCTAGCGGGACTCACAGATACGCAGTATTTT.

As DNA, the CDR3 is TGTGCCAGCAGTGCATACAGGGGGTTAGGTAATTCACCCCTCCACTTT. Translated: CASSAYRGLGNSPLHF. This rearrangement joins TRBV2 to TRBJ1-6; TRBD1 matches at 8 bases. The length of the CDR3 is 16 residues. Germline trimming cut 4 bases from V and 6 bases from J; bases unmatched to any gene: 8. From germline, CDR1 is SNHLY and CDR2 FYNNEI.

This clone appeared a single time. This chain joins TRBV9 and TRBJ2-1; 11 nucleotides match TRBD2. The V and J ends lost 3 bases and 1 base, in that order; junction bases with no gene match: 12. Germline assignment: CDR1 SGDLS and CDR2 YYNGEE. This CDR3 is built from 19 residues. The CDR3 loop is CASSAAGTSGQGSYNEQFF. The CDR3 region has the DNA TGTGCCAGCAGCGCCGCCGGGACTAGCGGCCAAGGGTCCTACAATGAGCAGTTCTTC.

This sequence joins TRBV10-1 and TRBJ2-7; 8 positions agree with TRBD1. The CDR3 extends over 14 amino acids. The J segment lost 6 bases and the V segment lost 4 bases, leaving 8 bases of the junction unmatched. Germline V gene lookup returns CDR1 WNHNN and CDR2 SYGVQD (reference sequence). The CDR3 coding sequence is TGCGCCAGCAGTGGGGCGGACAGGGTGGGCGAGCAGTACTTC. Amino acids: CASSGADRVGEQYF.

This sequence joins TRBV6-1 and TRBJ1-2; possibly TRBD1 for D (5 bases). The germline gives CDR1 MNHNS, CDR2 SASEGT. Trimming pared 6 bases from V and 2 bases from J, leaving 7 bases between. This CDR3 spans 12 amino acids. The CDR3 sequence is CASRTVNYGYTF. The CDR3 region has the DNA TGTGCCAGCAGGACAGTGAACTATGGCTACACCTTC.

This sequence joins TRBV7-9 and TRBJ2-5; tentatively, D is TRBD1 (6 bases). V was pared by 0 bases and J by 4 bases, with 6 bases between. The CDR3 totals 13 residues. From germline, CDR1 is SEHNR and CDR2 FQNEAQ (reference sequence). The CDR3 reads CASSLAGAETQYF. DNA for the CDR3: TGTGCCAGCAGCTTAGCGGGGGCAGAGACCCAGTACTTC.

The chain combines TRBV19 with TRBJ1-1, with TRBD1 as a possible D gene (6 bases). Germline loops: CDR1 LNHDA, CDR2 SQIVND (reference sequence). Trimming took 5 bases from V and 5 from J, leaving 15 bases between them. This CDR3 is built from 14 residues. This CDR3 is CASSPAGAVTEAFF. CDR3 bases: TGTGCCAGTAGTCCCGCAGGGGCAGTTACTGAAGCTTTCTTT.

The chain uses TRBV6-5 and TRBJ1-2, with TRBD1 matching over 8 bases. CDR1 and CDR2 (germline): MNHEY, SVGAGI. This CDR3 is 14 amino acids long. V gave up 5 bases and J gave up 8 bases; unmatched junction bases: 10. The CDR3 DNA sequence: TGTGCCAGCAGTCTATATCGGACAGGGAACGGCTACACCTTC. Residues: CASSLYRTGNGYTF.

With respect to this clone: The junction departs from the called germline gene at one end, perhaps through a read error. The V and J genes are TRBV5-1 and TRBJ2-3; D not certain. CDR1 and CDR2 from the germline V gene are SGHRS and YFSETQ. The CDR3 contains 14 residues. The CDR3 region has the DNA TGCGCCAGCAGCTTGGATCCCAGCACAGATACGCGGTATTTT. The encoded protein is CASSLDPSTDTRYF.

Worth noting for this clone: The sample carries other DNA sequences with the same CDR3. This chain joins TRBV5-6 and TRBJ1-1, with 9 bases identical to TRBD1. Trimming removed 2 bases from V and 4 bases from J; junction bases left unmatched: 3. Germline V lookup: CDR1 SGHDT, CDR2 YYEEEE. The CDR3 runs to 14 residues. For the CDR3, the DNA is TGTGCCAGCAGCTTAGGACAGGGGACCACTGAAGCTTTCTTT. It translates to CASSLGQGTTEAFF.

This clone came up once. This CDR3 reads CASSSDRALQETQYF. In nucleotides, the CDR3 is TGTGCCAGCAGCTCTGACAGGGCCTTACAAGAGACCCAGTACTTC. The V and J genes are TRBV7-6 and TRBJ2-5, with 7 nucleotides matching TRBD1. This CDR3 has 15 amino acids. Germline loops: CDR1 SGHVS, CDR2 FNYEAQ. The junction had 7 bases not matched to a gene; V was cut back by 4 bases and J by 2 bases.

The rearrangement uses TRBV28 and TRBJ1-2; D is uncertain. Looked up from germline, CDR1 is MDHEN and CDR2 is SYDVKM. The CDR3 is 15 amino acids. V was clipped by 1 base and J by 5 bases, with 14 bases between them. In DNA, the CDR3 is TGTGCCAGCAGTTTATCTGGCAGGTCCATTTATGGCTACACCTTC. Translated, it gives CASSLSGRSIYGYTF.

This rearrangement joins TRBV27 to TRBJ2-5; unclear D gene. Trimming left V 6 bases short and J 5 bases short, with 13 bases between. The CDR3 length is 13 residues. The V gene's germline CDR1 is MNHEY and CDR2 SMNVEV (reference sequence). CDR3 sequence: CASSPPPYETQYF. The CDR3 DNA sequence: TGTGCCAGCAGCCCTCCTCCCTACGAGACCCAGTACTTC.

The chain carries TRBV7-2 and TRBJ2-7, with TRBD2 as a possible D gene (6 bases). The germline V gene encodes CDR1 SGHTA and CDR2 FQGNSA. CDR3 length: 13 residues. Between the trimmed V and J ends, which lost 0 bases and 7 bases, there was a span of 10 bases. The CDR3: CASSLAGGPEQYF. CDR3 DNA: TGTGCCAGCAGCTTAGCGGGGGGACCGGAGCAGTACTTC.

The chain joins TRBV5-1 to TRBJ2-1, with TRBD1 as a possible D gene (5 bases). This CDR3 is built from 15 residues. The germline V gene has CDR1 SGHRS and CDR2 YFSETQ. V was cut by 4 bases and J by 4 bases, with 15 bases left in between. The CDR3 region is CASSMTVNRYNEQFF. The CDR3 nucleotides read TGCGCCAGCAGCATGACAGTTAACCGTTACAATGAGCAGTTCTTC.

The V call is TRBV6-5, the J call TRBJ2-3; D may be TRBD1 (6 bases). This CDR3 is 14 amino acids long. Germline CDR1 reads MNHEY; CDR2 reads SVGAGI. V lost 6 bases to trimming and J lost 4 bases, with 14 bases between them. This CDR3 reads CASSRRQAPDTQYF. CDR3 DNA sequence: TGTGCCAGCAGCCGCCGACAGGCACCAGATACGCAGTATTTT.

The chain recombines TRBV28 with TRBJ2-5, with 10 nucleotides matching TRBD1. Germline V gives CDR1 MDHEN, CDR2 SYDVKM. V was clipped by 6 bases and J by 3 bases; unmatched bases: 4. The CDR3 is made up of 14 amino acids. The CDR3 protein is CASRWTGGEETQYF. The CDR3 DNA is TGTGCCAGCAGATGGACAGGGGGGGAAGAGACCCAGTACTTC.

V and J are TRBV28 and TRBJ1-4; possibly TRBD1 for D (5 bases). The V and J ends lost 11 bases and 3 bases respectively, with 10 bases between them. The germline CDR1 and CDR2 sequences are MDHEN and SYDVKM. This CDR3 has 12 residues. CDR3 DNA: TGTGCCGTCGGGGGTCCTAATGAAAAACTGTTTTTT. This codes for CAVGGPNEKLFF.